The clone carrying this TCR beta chain was seen repeatedly, ten times or more. Time point described: sample taken at primary tumor resection. Extraction of whole RNA from tumor, nontumor lung or frozen PBMC preceded unsorted sequencing. These data come from a study of spatial heterogeneity in lung cancer. TCRdb reprocessed the 5' RACE reads via MiXCR and lists one record per CDR3 protein. Here the sample spans about 28,000 distinct CDR3 sequences, approximately 8.1% being singletons. The germline CDR1 and CDR2 sequences are KGHDR and SFDVKD. The length of the CDR3 is 16 residues. Trimming removed 4 bases from V and 0 bases from J; junction bases left unmatched: 4.

Sequencing was performed on PBMCs, taken at surgery. The chain recombines TRBV24-1 with TRBJ2-1, with 8 bases that match TRBD1. This TCR derives from a female donor with early-stage non-small cell lung cancer. CDR3 protein: CATSEAGGNSYNEQFF. The CDR3 DNA reads as TGTGCCACCAGTGAGGCAGGGGGCAACTCCTACAATGAGCAGTTCTTC.